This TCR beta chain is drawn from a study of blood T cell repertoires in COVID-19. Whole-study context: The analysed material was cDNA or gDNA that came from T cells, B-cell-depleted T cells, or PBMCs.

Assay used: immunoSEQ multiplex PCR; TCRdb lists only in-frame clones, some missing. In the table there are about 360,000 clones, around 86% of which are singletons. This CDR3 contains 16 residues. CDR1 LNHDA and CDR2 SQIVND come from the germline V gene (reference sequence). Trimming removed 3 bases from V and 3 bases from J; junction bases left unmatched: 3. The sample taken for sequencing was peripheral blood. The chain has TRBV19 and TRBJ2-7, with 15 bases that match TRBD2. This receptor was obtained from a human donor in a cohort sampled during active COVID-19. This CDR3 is CASSMGLAGGGYEQYF. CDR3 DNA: TGTGCCAGTAGTATGGGACTAGCGGGAGGTGGCTACGAGCAGTACTTC.